This TCR beta chain appears in the sequencing data of a study of early T cells in non-severe SARS-CoV-2 infection. Turning to the study itself: Sequencing of bulk RNA from unsorted whole blood was done, without chain pairing.

Molecules of cDNA were individually given unique molecular identifiers that were attached to them. TCRdb used MiXCR to reprocess the 5' RACE reads, holding one entry per CDR3 protein. The table includes approximately 28,000 distinct CDR3 sequences, about 3.8% detected once. The V and J ends lost 4 bases and 2 bases respectively, with 18 bases between them. This CDR3 is built from 16 residues. Germline-derived CDR1 and CDR2 are LNHDA and SQIVND (reference sequence). The clonotype originates from an adult who was a healthcare worker with PCR-confirmed SARS-CoV-2 infection or an uninfected control (not recorded which). Sequenced: whole blood. This sequence joins TRBV19 and TRBJ2-7, with D tentatively TRBD1 or TRBD2 (5 bases each). In DNA form, the CDR3 reads TGTGCCAGTAGTAGGACGGCCGGGACCCACCCCTACGAGCAGTACTTC. It translates to CASSRTAGTHPYEQYF.